This T cell receptor (beta chain) was observed in a study of technical replicates of blood from a handful of donors. Per germline, CDR1 LGHNT and CDR2 FRNRAP. The CDR3 sequence is 15 residues long. The V and J ends lost 9 bases and 2 bases respectively, with 17 bases between them. This clone has just one count. The repertoire was sequenced with immunoSEQ multiplex PCR; TCRdb's copy has only in-frame clones and lacks some. In the table there are just over 80,000 clones, 94% of which are singletons. The sequence was obtained from a human donor in good health. The V and J genes are TRBV12-5 and TRBJ2-1, with D perhaps matching TRBD2 (8 bases). Sequencing input: T cells isolated from PBMCs. This chain's CDR3 is CASRGTGLAYNEQFF. CDR3 sequence (DNA): TGTGCTAGCAGGGGGACGGGACTAGCCTACAATGAGCAGTTCTTC. Looking up the rest from reference TRBV12-5 and TRBJ2-1 gives the full variable domain: DARVTQTPRHKVTEMGQEVTMRCQPILGHNTVFWYRQTMMQGLELLAYFRNRAPLDDSGMPKDRFSAEMPDATLATLKIQPSEPRDSAVYFCASRGTGLAYNEQFFGPGTRLTVL.